What follows are 20 T cell receptor beta chains derived from one specimen sequenced in a study of T-cell memory formation after mild COVID-19. Each CDR3 protein is one row after TCRdb ran MiXCR on the 5' RACE reads. The table includes about 470,000 distinct CDR3 sequences, roughly 25% detected once. Input material: PBMCs or a T cell subset sorted from them (not recorded which). These receptors all come from an adult woman who had mild COVID-19 (a few samples of this study predate the infection). Cell type and time point are not known.

The genes are TRBV2 and TRBJ2-7, with D unresolved. The length of the CDR3 is 12 residues. Trimming pared 7 bases from V and 6 bases from J, leaving 13 bases between. Looked up from germline, CDR1 is SNHLY and CDR2 is FYNNEI. In DNA form, the CDR3 reads TGTGCCAGCACTAGAACAAGTCTCGAGCAGTACTTC. Its translation: CASTRTSLEQYF.

The chain employs TRBV7-2 and TRBJ2-4; the D gene could be TRBD1 or TRBD2 (5 bases each). Deletions cut 1 base from V and 1 base from J, with 8 bases between. From germline, CDR1 is SGHTA and CDR2 FQGNSA. The CDR3 sequence is 15 residues long. The CDR3 reads CASSLDRTAKNIQYF. The CDR3 region has the DNA TGTGCCAGCAGCTTAGACAGGACTGCCAAAAACATTCAGTACTTC.

The chain has TRBV7-9 and TRBJ2-7, with D perhaps matching TRBD1 (6 bases). Germline V gives CDR1 SEHNR, CDR2 FQNEAQ (reference sequence). Trimming cost V 1 base and J 2 bases, with 9 bases left between them. The CDR3 consists of 14 residues. The CDR3, as DNA: TGTGCCAGCAGCTTAGAGGGGGTGACCTACGAGCAGTACTTC. It encodes CASSLEGVTYEQYF.

The chain is built from TRBV6-4 and TRBJ2-6; possible D gene TRBD2, 7 bases. From germline, CDR1 is MRHNA and CDR2 SNTAGT. V was shortened by 6 bases and J by 2 bases, with 14 bases between the two germline ends. This CDR3 has 16 amino acids. The DNA of the CDR3 is TGTGCCAGCAGCGCGAGGGGGGGAGCTGGGGCCAACGTCCTGACTTTC. Encoded protein: CASSARGGAGANVLTF.

The V and J genes are TRBV7-9 and TRBJ2-3, with D perhaps matching TRBD1 (5 bases). Per the germline V gene, CDR1 is SEHNR and CDR2 is FQNEAQ (reference sequence). V shed 5 bases and J shed 0 bases, with 15 bases lying between them. This CDR3 is 16 amino acids long. The CDR3 nucleotides read TGTGCCAGCAGCATCCGACAGACTGCTAGCACAGATACGCAGTATTTT. Translation: CASSIRQTASTDTQYF.

The chain carries TRBV25-1 and TRBJ2-2; tentatively, D is TRBD2 (7 bases). V was pared by 8 bases and J by 5 bases, with 36 bases between. The CDR3 runs 21 residues. Germline V CDR1 and CDR2: MGHDK, SYGVNS. CDR3 nucleotide sequence: TGTGCCAGCGCCCCCCGTTGGACAGCTGGGACTAAGGAAGGTGGGACCGGGGAGCTGTTTTTT. The encoded protein is CASAPRWTAGTKEGGTGELFF.

The chain is built from TRBV5-1 and TRBJ2-1; weak D call: TRBD1 (6 bases). V lost 3 bases and J lost 7, with 14 bases in between. Germline V gives CDR1 SGHRS, CDR2 YFSETQ. CDR3 length: 14 residues. The CDR3 DNA reads TGCGCCAGCAGCTCCTACGAAGACAGGAATGAGCAGTTCTTC. Translation: CASSSYEDRNEQFF.

This clonotype occurred once. V and J are TRBV20-1 and TRBJ1-5; D is unclear. Trimming removed 4 bases from V and 3 bases from J, with 19 bases in between. The V gene's germline CDR1 is DFQATT and CDR2 SNEGSKA (reference sequence). The CDR3 spans 16 residues. The chain's CDR3 is CSAKAGSSHFNQPQHF. DNA for the CDR3: TGCAGTGCTAAGGCCGGGAGCAGCCACTTCAATCAGCCCCAGCATTTT.

V usage is TRBV5-4 and J usage is TRBJ2-1, with a tentative D call TRBD1 (5 bases). The V gene lost 2 bases and the J gene lost 7 bases, with 10 bases spanning the gap. This CDR3 comprises 13 residues. Germline V gene data show CDR1 as SGHNT and CDR2 as YYREEE (reference sequence). The CDR3 nucleotides read TGTGCCAGCAGCTTCCAGGGTCCAAATGAGCAGTTCTTC. Its protein is CASSFQGPNEQFF.

This clonotype was recorded at least ten times. The rearrangement links TRBV7-9 to TRBJ2-1; tentative D call: TRBD2 (6 bases). Germline V gives CDR1 SEHNR, CDR2 FQNEAQ (reference sequence). V was pared by 1 base and J by 7 bases, with 11 bases between. This CDR3 region has 14 residues. DNA of the CDR3: TGTGCCAGCAGCTTAGTGTCACTAGCAAATGAGCAGTTCTTC. This encodes CASSLVSLANEQFF.

This clonotype was counted at least ten times. The V call is TRBV24-1, the J call TRBJ2-7; D not resolved. Between the trimmed V and J ends, which lost 4 bases and 4 bases, there was a span of 10 bases. Looked up from germline, CDR1 is KGHDR and CDR2 is SFDVKD. This CDR3 comprises 13 residues. CDR3 sequence (DNA): TGTGCCACCAGTGACCCTCTACGATACGAGCAGTACTTC. Amino acid sequence: CATSDPLRYEQYF.

V is TRBV24-1 and J is TRBJ2-1; D unresolved. Germline V gene lookup returns CDR1 KGHDR and CDR2 SFDVKD. The CDR3 sequence is 12 residues long. The V and J ends lost 0 bases and 9 bases respectively, with 5 bases between them. This CDR3 is CATSDLTPEQFF. The DNA of the CDR3 is TGTGCCACCAGTGATTTGACCCCTGAGCAGTTCTTC.

V is TRBV12-3 or TRBV12-4 and J is TRBJ1-1; 7 positions match TRBD1. The CDR3 totals 13 residues. Trimming removed 3 bases from V and 8 bases from J; junction bases left unmatched: 6. CDR3 region: CASSFSGGAEAFF. The CDR3 nucleotides are TGTGCCAGCAGTTTCTCAGGGGGTGCGGAAGCTTTCTTT.

The V gene is TRBV7-8, the J gene TRBJ2-1, with 8 bases lining up with TRBD1. The CDR3 runs 16 residues. CDR1 and CDR2 (germline): SGHVS, FQNEAQ. The J segment lost 7 bases and the V segment lost 5 bases, leaving 13 bases of the junction unmatched. CDR3 in DNA: TGTGCCAGCAGCAGCGGCGTAGGGACAGGAACAAATGAGCAGTTCTTC. It translates to CASSSGVGTGTNEQFF. Based on the CDR3 plus reference TRBV7-8 and TRBJ2-1, the full variable domain is GAGVSQSPRYKVAKRGQDVALRCDPISGHVSLFWYQQALGQGPEFLTYFQNEAQLDKSGLPSDRFFAERPEGSVSTLKIQRTQQEDSAVYLCASSSGVGTGTNEQFFGPGTRLTVL.

The table lists this clonotype with a few counts. The rearrangement uses TRBV14 and TRBJ2-7; 8 bases line up with TRBD1. The junction had 3 bases not matched to a gene; V was cut back by 2 bases and J by 3 bases. The CDR3 extends over 14 amino acids. From germline, CDR1 is SGHDN and CDR2 FVKESK. DNA for the CDR3: TGTGCCAGCAGCCAAATGGACAGGGTCTACGAGCAGTACTTC. It is translated as CASSQMDRVYEQYF.

The CDR3 DNA reads as TGTGCCAGCAGTGAGACAGGGGGCTATTCGGGTGAGCAGTTCTTC. Protein: CASSETGGYSGEQFF. This chain connects TRBV7-9 to TRBJ2-1, with 10 bases matching TRBD1. Germline V gene lookup returns CDR1 SEHNR and CDR2 FQNEAQ (reference sequence). The V gene end was trimmed by 6 bases and the J gene end by 9 bases; junction bases not matched to a gene: 11. The CDR3 contains 15 residues.

The chain is built from TRBV6-6 and TRBJ1-1; D is perhaps TRBD1 (5 bases). Germline values: CDR1 MNHNY, CDR2 SVGAGI (reference sequence). V lost 0 bases, J lost 11 bases, and 10 bases lay in between. CDR3 length: 12 amino acids. CDR3 amino acids: CASSYSEGMAFF. CDR3 coding DNA: TGTGCCAGCAGTTACTCGGAGGGGATGGCTTTCTTT.

The CDR3 DNA reads TGTGCCAGCAGCTCTGGAACGGGACGGATGTTCTGGGAGCAGTACTTC. It yields the protein CASSSGTGRMFWEQYF. The chain uses TRBV5-5 and TRBJ2-7; perhaps D is TRBD1 or TRBD2 (5 bases each). Germline CDR1 is SGHKS and CDR2 is YYEKEE (reference sequence). V lost 3 bases and J 7 bases, leaving 23 bases between the germline ends. This CDR3 is built from 16 residues.

The chain combines TRBV13 with TRBJ2-7; TRBD1 matches 8 bases. CDR3 length: 15 amino acids. V lost 5 bases to trimming and J lost 0 bases; unmatched junction nucleotides: 6. Per germline, CDR1 PRHDT and CDR2 FYEKMQ (reference sequence). As DNA, the CDR3 is TGTGCCAGCAGCGAAAGGACAGGGTCCTCCTACGAGCAGTACTTC. Translating it yields CASSERTGSSYEQYF.

The gene calls are TRBV12-3 or TRBV12-4 and TRBJ2-1; D is possibly TRBD2 (5 bases). The CDR3 is made up of 14 amino acids. Trimming cost V 4 bases and J 4 bases, with 11 bases left between them. As DNA, the CDR3 is TGTGCCAGCAGTTACGGGGAAAGGTACAATGAGCAGTTCTTC. It yields the protein CASSYGERYNEQFF.